The T cell receptor (beta chain) described here comes from a study of cytomegalovirus exposure and HLA in healthy donors. Broader study findings: Later work found most CMV-associated TCR beta chains apparently HLA-restricted. Immune exposure information available was restricted to CMV serostatus. Later analysis suggested links between common viral pathogens and several top significant clusters.

The trim removed 5 bases at V and 0 bases at J, leaving 5 bases unmatched. The germline V gene has CDR1 MNHNS and CDR2 SASEGT. The CDR3 has 15 amino acids. Primers: 60 Vbeta forward and 13 Jbeta reverse. TCRdb keeps only in-frame clones here, not all; method: immunoSEQ multiplex PCR. The data show about 120,000 clones, with less than 80% seen just once and 4% held by the top ten. About this clone itself: The target antigen is unknown.

The source of this sequence is a man aged 40-50 years in good health and CMV-seropositive. The J gene is TRBJ2-3, the V gene TRBV6-1, with TRBD2 matching 7 bases. Sequencing input: PBMCs. The CDR3 DNA reads as TGTGCCAGCAGTTTCCGGGACTATAGCACAGATACGCAGTATTTT. This codes for CASSFRDYSTDTQYF.